Below are 8 T cell receptor beta chains sequenced from a single sample in a study of molecular identifiers for immune sequencing clone quantification. TCRdb reanalysed the PCR reads using MiXCR and keeps one entry per CDR3 protein. The sample lists about 500,000 distinct CDR3 sequences, 20% to 25% occurring once. Sequencing was done on a sample of naive CD8+ T cells from blood, with Jurkat cell RNA spiked in. Subset meaning: FACS-sorted CD8+CD4-CCR7+CD45RA+ naive T cells. These receptors were taken from a human donor in good health. Some libraries in this study had Jurkat cell RNA spiked in.

There are a few counts of this clonotype. The genes are TRBV19 and TRBJ1-5; the D gene is possibly TRBD1 (6 bases). Between the trimmed V and J ends, which lost 5 bases and 10 bases, there was a span of 21 bases. The CDR3 runs to 15 residues. Germline values: CDR1 LNHDA, CDR2 SQIVND (reference sequence). CDR3 amino acids: CASSSGTSQTIPQHF. The DNA of the CDR3 is TGTGCCAGTAGTTCCGGGACAAGCCAGACGATTCCCCAGCATTTT.

This rearrangement joins TRBV7-2 to TRBJ1-1; D unclear. The V end was cut by 2 bases, the J end by 0 bases, with 13 bases between. Germline V gene sequence: CDR1 SGHTA, CDR2 FQGNSA. The CDR3 runs to 16 residues. Here the CDR3 reads CASSLLAGMLNTEAFF. Here the CDR3 DNA reads TGTGCCAGCAGCTTACTGGCGGGGATGTTGAACACTGAAGCTTTCTTT.

The sample holds a few counts of this clonotype. CDR3 in DNA: TGTGCCAGCAGCCCTTTTAGTCAGGGCCCCTCTGGGGCCAACGTCCTGACTTTC. Protein sequence: CASSPFSQGPSGANVLTF. The rearrangement joins TRBV7-8 to TRBJ2-6, with a tentative D call TRBD1 (5 bases). The V gene's germline CDR1 is SGHVS and CDR2 FQNEAQ. Trimming stripped 5 bases from V and 0 bases from J, with 17 bases between. The CDR3 covers 18 residues.

Only one count was recorded for this clonotype. The chain employs TRBV4-1 and TRBJ1-4, with D hard to call. V was pared by 0 bases and J by 8 bases, with 13 bases between. CDR1 and CDR2 (germline): MGHRA, YSYEKL. The CDR3 has 15 amino acids. The CDR3 DNA reads TGCGCCAGCAGCCAAGATATCCCGAATGGCGAAAAACTGTTTTTT. Its protein is CASSQDIPNGEKLFF.

About this clonotype: A much more abundant neighbour one base away suggests this may be a read error. The chain links TRBV7-9 to TRBJ2-7; D is ambiguous. This CDR3 has 13 amino acids. Germline CDR1 SEHNR, CDR2 FQNEAQ (reference sequence). The ends were cut back, 4 bases at V and 2 bases at J, with 9 bases in the middle. The CDR3 DNA is TGTGCCAGCAGCTCGGACGTCACCTACGAGCAGTACTTC. Translating it yields CASSSDVTYEQYF.

This clonotype was counted many times. The chain couples TRBV12-3 or TRBV12-4 to TRBJ2-3; D is undetermined. Trimming stripped 4 bases from V and 8 bases from J, with 16 bases between. This CDR3 has 14 amino acids. The DNA of the CDR3 is TGTGCCAGCAGTTCTCCACCTGAGGCACCTACGCAGTATTTT. It is translated as CASSSPPEAPTQYF.

As for this clonotype: This may stem from a read error, because a much larger clone lies one nucleotide away. The final CDR3 position lacks the conserved phenylalanine or tryptophan, pointing to a likely read error. This rearrangement joins TRBV13 to TRBJ1-1; D ambiguous. With 5 bases removed from V and 4 bases from J, the gap between germline ends came to 17 bases. Germline V gene data show CDR1 as PRHDT and CDR2 as FYEKMQ (reference sequence). The CDR3 covers 15 residues. Here the CDR3 reads CASSRRAARSTEAFL. CDR3 nucleotide sequence: TGTGCCAGCAGCCGCCGGGCGGCGCGGAGCACTGAAGCTTTCCTT.

This clonotype was observed a few times. The chain combines TRBV7-9 with TRBJ2-7; D gene uncertain. CDR3 length equals 14 residues. From germline, CDR1 is SEHNR and CDR2 FQNEAQ (reference sequence). V was pared by 1 base and J by 2 bases, with 9 bases between. CDR3 region: CASSLGIETYEQYF. Here the CDR3 DNA reads TGTGCCAGCAGCTTAGGGATAGAAACCTACGAGCAGTACTTC. Based on the CDR3 plus reference TRBV7-9 and TRBJ2-7, the full variable domain is DTGVSQNPRHKITKRGQNVTFRCDPISEHNRLYWYRQTLGQGPEFLTYFQNEAQLEKSRLLSDRFSAERPKGSFSTLEIQRTEQGDSAMYLCASSLGIETYEQYFGPGTRLTVT.